This T cell receptor (beta chain) was captured by sequencing in a study of T cell responses to AZD1222 COVID-19 vaccine. Study-wide results and caveats: At 160-218 and 743-854, vaccine-associated CD4 TCRs were dominant, and they spanned spike. Nearly half of spike-specific TCRs reportedly target variant regions that are unmutated in the B.1.351 and B.1.1.7 variants. A mostly white British donor set with more females was recruited, and clonal diversity was possibly underestimated.

Pooled together were second doses at about 4 or about 12 weeks. Some clones are missing from TCRdb's copy, which holds only in-frame ones; the method was immunoSEQ multiplex PCR. The sample shows some 150,000 clones, 86% of them seen only once. Worth noting for this clone: The antigen is unknown.

Trimming left V 4 bases short and J 8 bases short, with 17 bases between. Germline assignment: CDR1 LGHDT and CDR2 YNNKEL (reference sequence). The CDR3 has 14 amino acids. The origin of this receptor is an adult who received the AZD1222 COVID-19 vaccine. The chain employs TRBV3-1 (or the pseudogene TRBV3-2) and TRBJ1-1; possible D gene TRBD1, 5 bases. The sequenced sample was peripheral blood, obtained 28 days after the second AZD1222 dose. The CDR3 loop reads CASSRKDIPGEAFF. The CDR3 DNA reads TGTGCCAGCAGCCGTAAGGACATCCCAGGAGAAGCTTTCTTT.